What follows are 21 T cell receptor beta chains derived from one specimen sequenced in a study of CD8+ T cells in alopecia areata. As the sequencing template, cDNA was produced by extracting RNA and reverse transcribing it. The method was immunoSEQ multiplex PCR; TCRdb's version includes in-frame clones alone and lacks a portion of them. The data show 65,000 to 95,000 clones, 51% seen once. Sequencing was carried out using NKG2D-high CD8+ T cells sorted from blood. These receptors were taken from a human donor with alopecia areata.

This clone is a singleton in its sample. This chain joins TRBV27 and TRBJ2-7; 7 bases map to TRBD1. This CDR3 has 17 amino acids. Unmatched junction bases numbered 14, after V lost 6 bases and J lost 0 bases. Germline loops: CDR1 MNHEY, CDR2 SMNVEV (reference sequence). CDR3 nucleotide sequence: TGTGCCAGCAGCCCGGGATCCGGACAGGCGTACTCCTACGAGCAGTACTTC. Its protein is CASSPGSGQAYSYEQYF.

The chain has TRBV4-3 and TRBJ2-3, with 7 nucleotides matching TRBD2. The CDR3 contains 16 residues. Germline V CDR1 and CDR2: LGHNA, YSLEER. The junction had 6 bases not matched to a gene; V was cut back by 0 bases and J by 3 bases. The CDR3 nucleotides read TGCGCCAGCAGCCAAGATGCCAGGGAGGGTACAGATACGCAGTATTTT. Its protein product is CASSQDAREGTDTQYF.

The CDR3 DNA reads TGTGCCAGCAGCTTAGGTCAGGGACCCGAGACCCAGTACTTC. Protein sequence: CASSLGQGPETQYF. The rearrangement links TRBV11-2 to TRBJ2-5, with D possibly being TRBD1 or TRBD2 (5 bases each). The CDR3 runs to 14 residues. Germline V CDR1 and CDR2: SGHAT, FQNNGV. Trimming stripped 1 base from V and 5 bases from J, with 11 bases between. Drawing the rest from reference TRBV11-2 and TRBJ2-5, the complete variable domain is EAGVAQSPRYKIIEKRQSVAFWCNPISGHATLYWYQQILGQGPKLLIQFQNNGVVDDSQLPKDRFSAERLKGVDSTLKIQPAKLEDSAVYLCASSLGQGPETQYFGPGTRLLVL.

In its sample, this clone was seen a few times. Other nucleotide sequences from this sample produce the same CDR3. This chain uses TRBV29-1 with TRBJ2-1; no firm D call. CDR1 and CDR2 (germline): SQVTM, ANQGSEA. The ends were cut back, 4 bases at V and 7 bases at J, with 5 bases in the middle. This CDR3 is built from 10 residues. The CDR3 sequence: CSVVRNEQFF. CDR3 in DNA: TGCAGCGTTGTCCGGAATGAGCAGTTCTTC.

The chain is built from TRBV27 and TRBJ1-5; 7 bases match TRBD1. The CDR3 totals 15 residues. The V segment lost 0 bases and the J segment 4 bases; nucleotides outside the gene matches: 3. The germline V gene has CDR1 MNHEY and CDR2 SMNVEV (reference sequence). CDR3: CASSLSSDRNQPQHF. The CDR3 coding sequence is TGTGCCAGCAGTTTATCGTCGGACAGGAATCAGCCCCAGCATTTT.

V is TRBV7-9 and J is TRBJ2-6; no clear D gene. The CDR3 is made up of 13 amino acids. Trimming left V 5 bases short and J 2 bases short, with 4 bases between. Germline CDR1 is SEHNR and CDR2 is FQNEAQ (reference sequence). The CDR3 sequence: CASSDAGANVLTF. The CDR3 DNA reads TGTGCCAGCAGCGACGCTGGGGCCAACGTCCTGACTTTC.

The rearrangement links TRBV29-1 to TRBJ2-1; D is undetermined. CDR3 length: 13 residues. The germline CDR1 and CDR2 sequences are SQVTM and ANQGSEA. Trimming stripped 6 bases from V and 7 bases from J, with 16 bases between. CDR3 coding DNA: TGCAGCGTCATGAAGTGGACCTCTAATGAGCAGTTCTTC. As protein: CSVMKWTSNEQFF.

This clone was detected only once. The CDR3 sequence is CASSSPLKLVTDTQYF. CDR3 DNA: TGTGCCAGCAGCTCGCCCCTGAAGCTCGTCACAGATACGCAGTATTTT. This chain joins TRBV7-9 and TRBJ2-3; D ambiguous. V dropped 4 bases and J dropped 2 bases, with 16 bases sitting between them. Germline V CDR1 and CDR2: SEHNR, FQNEAQ (reference sequence). The CDR3 covers 16 residues.

The rearrangement links TRBV27 to TRBJ1-2; TRBD1 might be the D (5 bases). V lost 6 bases to trimming and J lost 3 bases, with 11 bases between them. The germline gives CDR1 MNHEY, CDR2 SMNVEV (reference sequence). This CDR3 has 13 amino acids. The CDR3 region is CASRQGSHYGYTF. In nucleotides, the CDR3 is TGTGCCAGCAGGCAGGGAAGCCACTATGGCTACACCTTC.

There are a few counts of this clone. The rearrangement joins TRBV4-1 to TRBJ1-5; D unresolved. This CDR3 has 15 residues. Germline assignment: CDR1 MGHRA and CDR2 YSYEKL. V was clipped by 0 bases and J by 8 bases, with 14 bases between them. The CDR3 region has the DNA TGCGCCAGCAGCCAAGATACCACAGTAGAGGAGCCCCAGCATTTT. Protein sequence: CASSQDTTVEEPQHF.

This clone was seen only a few times. This chain links TRBV29-1 with TRBJ1-5; no definite D call. Looked up from germline, CDR1 is SQVTM and CDR2 is ANQGSEA. The CDR3 is 16 amino acids. Trimming left V 4 bases short and J 1 base short, with 17 bases between. CDR3 in amino acids: CSVVGRVGSSNQPQHF. DNA for the CDR3: TGCAGCGTTGTCGGTAGGGTAGGGTCGAGCAATCAGCCCCAGCATTTT.

This clone was counted a few times. A read error may explain this, as a much larger clone is one base away. The V and J genes are TRBV7-9 and TRBJ1-5; D uncertain. The CDR3 sequence is 12 residues long. Trimming pared 1 base from V and 6 bases from J, leaving 4 bases between. Germline CDR1 is SEHNR and CDR2 is FQNEAQ (reference sequence). The CDR3 DNA follows: TGTGCCAGCAGCTTAGGGGGTCAGCCCCAGCATTTT. Encoded protein: CASSLGGQPQHF.

This clone was recorded a few times. This sample also contains other DNA sequences that code for the same CDR3. The rearrangement uses TRBV29-1 and TRBJ2-5; D perhaps matches TRBD2 (6 bases). V dropped 3 bases and J dropped 1 base, with 9 bases sitting between them. The CDR3 loop spans 13 amino acids. The germline gives CDR1 SQVTM, CDR2 ANQGSEA. Here the CDR3 reads CSVDGGVQETQYF. The CDR3 DNA is TGCAGCGTTGACGGCGGGGTCCAAGAGACCCAGTACTTC. Full variable domain (remainder filled in from reference TRBV29-1 and TRBJ2-5): SAVISQKPSRDICQRGTSLTIQCQVDSQVTMMFWYRQQPGQSLTLIATANQGSEATYESGFVIDKFPISRPNLTFSTLTVSNMSPEDSSIYLCSVDGGVQETQYFGPGTRLLVL.

The CDR3 DNA sequence: TGTGCCAGCAGCCACGCAGGAGGACAGGGCAGCTACAATGAGCAGTTCTTC. It yields the protein CASSHAGGQGSYNEQFF. The chain joins TRBV4-2 to TRBJ2-1, with TRBD1 matching over 8 bases. After removal of 3 bases from V and 3 bases from J, the junction contained 10 bases not matched to a gene. CDR1 is LGHNA, CDR2 YNFKEQ, per germline. The CDR3 length is 17 residues.

This chain joins TRBV29-1 and TRBJ2-2; 7 bases fit TRBD1. The CDR3 is 17 amino acids. The ends lost 4 bases at V and 3 bases at J; junction bases unmatched: 14. In germline, CDR1 is SQVTM, CDR2 ANQGSEA. Here the CDR3 DNA reads TGCAGCGTTGTTGGGTCCCACAGGGGTATGGACACCGGGGAGCTGTTTTTT. Residues: CSVVGSHRGMDTGELFF.

V usage is TRBV27 and J usage is TRBJ1-6; possibly TRBD1 for D (5 bases). Trimming took 5 bases from V and 10 from J, leaving 15 bases between them. The CDR3 has 14 amino acids. From germline, CDR1 is MNHEY and CDR2 SMNVEV (reference sequence). The CDR3 is CASSGVVGGSPLHF. CDR3 nucleotide sequence: TGTGCCAGCAGTGGGGTCGTTGGGGGGTCACCCCTCCACTTT.

This sequence joins TRBV9 and TRBJ2-1, with D unresolved. V lost 4 bases and J lost 5, with 10 bases in between. The CDR3 extends over 13 amino acids. The germline V gene has CDR1 SGDLS and CDR2 YYNGEE. In DNA form, the CDR3 reads TGTGCCAGCAGCCCCTCTGGTAACAATGAGCAGTTCTTC. Protein sequence: CASSPSGNNEQFF.

This chain uses TRBV5-1 with TRBJ2-7; D remains unclear. The V end was cut by 4 bases, the J end by 0 bases, with 14 bases between. CDR1 is SGHRS, CDR2 YFSETQ, per germline. The CDR3 loop spans 15 amino acids. DNA for the CDR3: TGCGCCAGCAGCGCTGGAACGGATAGCTCCTACGAGCAGTACTTC. Residues: CASSAGTDSSYEQYF.

This chain uses TRBV4-2 with TRBJ1-1; D uncertain. V gave up 0 bases and J gave up 5 bases, with 10 bases separating them. This CDR3 region has 14 residues. Germline assignment: CDR1 LGHNA and CDR2 YNFKEQ. The DNA of the CDR3 is TGTGCCAGCAGCCAAGATCACGAGAGAACTGAAGCTTTCTTT. It translates to CASSQDHERTEAFF.

The rearrangement uses TRBV5-6 and TRBJ2-7; 10 nucleotides line up with TRBD1. Trimming cost V 3 bases and J 3 bases; bases outside gene matches: 3. Germline V gives CDR1 SGHDT, CDR2 YYEEEE. The CDR3 totals 14 residues. CDR3 nucleotides: TGTGCCAGCAGCTGGGACAGGGGAAGCTACGAGCAGTACTTC. Its protein is CASSWDRGSYEQYF.

This clone turned up a few times. This sequence joins TRBV28 and TRBJ1-2; D might be TRBD1 (6 bases). Germline CDR1 MDHEN, CDR2 SYDVKM. The V and J ends lost 5 bases and 3 bases respectively, with 13 bases between them. The CDR3 loop spans 14 amino acids. In nucleotides, the CDR3 is TGTGCCAGCAGTCCCGGGACAAGCGACTATGGCTACACCTTC. This gives the protein CASSPGTSDYGYTF.